The 11 T cell receptor beta chains below were found in one sample sequenced in a study of blood T cell repertoires in COVID-19. TCRdb's table, derived via immunoSEQ multiplex PCR, lists solely in-frame clones and lacks some. The repertoire consists of 85,000 or so clones, with under 90% occurring once and the leading ten covering approximately 40%. Source material: peripheral blood. These receptors were obtained from a man older than 75 with acute or convalescent COVID-19.

CDR3 DNA: TGTGCCAGCAGTGAAAGGGTGGCTCTGGCGGGAGGAATACCCGGGGAGCTGTTTTTT. As protein: CASSERVALAGGIPGELFF. J is TRBJ2-2 and V is TRBV6-1, with 8 positions matching TRBD2. The CDR3 has 19 amino acids. Germline V gene lookup returns CDR1 MNHNS and CDR2 SASEGT. The junction had 17 bases not matched to a gene; V was cut back by 2 bases and J by 6 bases.

In DNA, the CDR3 is TGTGCCAGCAGCGGACTCATGGGGAGGACAGATACGCAGTATTTT. This sequence encodes CASSGLMGRTDTQYF. J is TRBJ2-3 and V is TRBV9; weak D call: TRBD2 (6 bases). CDR3 length equals 15 residues. Deletions cut 3 bases from V and 3 bases from J, with 14 bases between. Germline V gene lookup returns CDR1 SGDLS and CDR2 YYNGEE.

This chain uses TRBV5-5 with TRBJ2-3; maybe TRBD2 (5 bases). The length of the CDR3 is 15 residues. Germline V gene sequence: CDR1 SGHKS, CDR2 YYEKEE (reference sequence). Trimming shortened V by 4 bases and J by 0 bases, and 12 bases separated the two germline ends. Written as DNA, the CDR3 is TGTGCCAGCAGCCTCCCGGCGGGCAGCACAGATACGCAGTATTTT. It yields the protein CASSLPAGSTDTQYF.

This clone showed up just once. The chain recombines TRBV28 with TRBJ1-3; D remains ambiguous. Trimming took 4 bases from V and 2 from J, leaving 12 bases between them. The CDR3 totals 15 residues. Per germline, CDR1 MDHEN and CDR2 SYDVKM. CDR3 coding DNA: TGTGCCAGCAGTTACGGGAGCGGCGCTGGAAACACCATATATTTT. Residues: CASSYGSGAGNTIYF.

This CDR3 reads CATSRGGRGHRYEQYF. The CDR3 nucleotides read TGTGCCACCAGCAGAGGGGGAAGGGGACACCGCTACGAGCAGTACTTC. This rearrangement joins TRBV15 to TRBJ2-7; D perhaps matches TRBD1 (6 bases). V gave up 1 base and J gave up 3 bases, with 16 bases separating them. The CDR3 has 16 residues. Germline CDR1 reads LNHNV; CDR2 reads YYDKDF (reference sequence).

V usage is TRBV18 and J usage is TRBJ2-3, with D possibly TRBD2 on 5 matching bases. The CDR3 has 15 amino acids. Germline V gene data show CDR1 as KGHSH and CDR2 as LQKENI. Trimming stripped 2 bases from V and 5 bases from J, with 14 bases between. In nucleotides, the CDR3 is TGTGCCAGCTCACCAGGTCGTACCGCGGGAGATACGCAGTATTTT. Residues: CASSPGRTAGDTQYF.

This chain uses TRBV29-1 with TRBJ1-6; TRBD1 is a possible D gene (6 bases). The germline CDR1 and CDR2 sequences are SQVTM and ANQGSEA. This CDR3 is 12 amino acids long. Trimming cost V 6 bases and J 7 bases, with 10 bases left between them. Here the CDR3 reads CSVRDTNSPLHF. The CDR3 nucleotides read TGCAGCGTCCGGGACACCAATTCACCCCTCCACTTT.

The chain employs TRBV6-5 and TRBJ1-2, with D maybe TRBD1 (6 bases). Deletions cut 10 bases from V and 4 bases from J, with 13 bases between. CDR3 size: 12 residues. The germline CDR1 and CDR2 sequences are MNHEY and SVGAGI. The CDR3 loop reads CAILDSLYGYTF. The CDR3, as DNA: TGTGCCATCTTGGACAGCCTCTATGGCTACACCTTC.

V is TRBV28 and J is TRBJ1-4; D not certain. V gave up 5 bases and J gave up 10 bases, with 20 bases separating them. Germline lookup yields CDR1 MDHEN and CDR2 SYDVKM. The CDR3 is 15 amino acids. The CDR3 sequence is CASSPPNRPGGKLFF. Written as DNA, the CDR3 is TGTGCCAGCAGTCCACCCAATCGGCCGGGTGGAAAACTGTTTTTT.

The chain uses TRBV5-1 and TRBJ2-2; weak D call: TRBD2 (5 bases). The V and J ends lost 4 bases and 7 bases respectively, with 20 bases between them. This CDR3 is built from 16 residues. The germline V gene encodes CDR1 SGHRS and CDR2 YFSETQ. The CDR3 spells CASSIAGPPRGGELFF. The CDR3 region has the DNA TGCGCCAGCAGCATCGCAGGTCCGCCCCGGGGCGGGGAGCTGTTTTTT.

V is TRBV20-1 and J is TRBJ1-2; 8 nucleotides match TRBD1. Germline trimming cut 3 bases from V and 8 bases from J; bases unmatched to any gene: 8. The CDR3 totals 13 residues. The V gene's germline CDR1 is DFQATT and CDR2 SNEGSKA (reference sequence). The CDR3 is CSASDQGAWGYTF. CDR3 DNA sequence: TGCAGTGCTAGTGATCAGGGGGCGTGGGGCTACACCTTC.